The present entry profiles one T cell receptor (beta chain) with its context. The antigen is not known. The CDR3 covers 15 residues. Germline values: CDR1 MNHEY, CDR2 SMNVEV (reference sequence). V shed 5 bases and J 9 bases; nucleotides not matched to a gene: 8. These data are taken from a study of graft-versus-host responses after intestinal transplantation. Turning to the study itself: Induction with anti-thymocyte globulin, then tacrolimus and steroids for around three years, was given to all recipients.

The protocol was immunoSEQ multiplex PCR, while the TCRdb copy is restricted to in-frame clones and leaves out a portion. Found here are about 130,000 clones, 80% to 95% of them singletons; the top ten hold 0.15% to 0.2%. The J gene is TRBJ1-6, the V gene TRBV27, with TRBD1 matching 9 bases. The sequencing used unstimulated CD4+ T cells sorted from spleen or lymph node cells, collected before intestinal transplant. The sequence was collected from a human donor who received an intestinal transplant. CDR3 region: CASSPVGTGSSPLHF. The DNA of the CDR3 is TGTGCCAGCAGTCCGGTTGGGACAGGGAGTTCACCCCTCCACTTT.